This TCR beta chain appears in the sequencing data of a study of early T cells in non-severe SARS-CoV-2 infection. Study-wide background: The chains were unpaired, and the sequenced material was bulk RNA from unsorted whole blood. Overall study findings and caveats: Missing private and CD4 specificities, VDJdb matching favored anti-spike CD8 responses.

Unique molecular identifiers were added to individual cDNA molecules. TCRdb processed the 5' RACE reads anew with MiXCR; each CDR3 protein has one entry. The sample includes roughly 80,000 distinct CDR3 sequences, about 6.5% of them seen just once. This clonotype was found a few times. Its specificity is unknown. This CDR3 is built from 13 residues. Germline CDR1 and CDR2: MDHEN and SYDVKM. The V gene lost 5 bases and the J gene lost 8 bases, with 13 bases spanning the gap. The sample was whole blood. This chain links TRBV28 with TRBJ2-1; D possibly matches TRBD1 or TRBD2 (5 bases each). The source of this sequence is an adult who was a healthcare worker with PCR-confirmed SARS-CoV-2 infection or an uninfected control (not recorded which). The CDR3 sequence is CASSPSGTYEQFF. CDR3 bases: TGTGCCAGCAGTCCGAGTGGGACCTATGAGCAGTTCTTC.